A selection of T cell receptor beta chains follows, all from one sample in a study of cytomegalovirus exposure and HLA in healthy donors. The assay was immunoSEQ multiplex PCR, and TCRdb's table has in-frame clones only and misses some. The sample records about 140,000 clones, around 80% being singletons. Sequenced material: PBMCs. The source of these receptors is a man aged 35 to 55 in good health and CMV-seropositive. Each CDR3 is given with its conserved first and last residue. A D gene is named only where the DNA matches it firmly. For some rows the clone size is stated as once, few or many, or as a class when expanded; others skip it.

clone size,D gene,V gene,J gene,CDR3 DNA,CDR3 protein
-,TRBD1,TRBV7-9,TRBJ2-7,TGTGCCAGCAGCTCTTGGACAGGACCGACCTACGAGCAGTACTTC,CASSSWTGPTYEQYF
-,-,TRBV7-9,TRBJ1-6,TGTGCCAGCAGCTTCACAGGGAGCAATTCACCCCTCCACTTT,CASSFTGSNSPLHF
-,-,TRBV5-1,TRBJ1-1,TGCGCCAGCAGCTTGGGCGGATCGGGTGATGAAGCTTTCTTT,CASSLGGSGDEAFF
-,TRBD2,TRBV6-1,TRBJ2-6,TGTGCCAGCAGCCCGGGGGGTGCTGGGGCCAACGTCCTGACTTTC,CASSPGGAGANVLTF
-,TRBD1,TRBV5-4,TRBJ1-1,TGTGCCAGCAGCATTCCAGGGGGCACTGAAGCTTTCTTT,CASSIPGGTEAFF
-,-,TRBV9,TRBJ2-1,TGTGCCAGCAGCGTAGGACTTTTCTCCTACAATGAGCAGTTCTTC,CASSVGLFSYNEQFF
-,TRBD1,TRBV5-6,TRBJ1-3,TGTGCCAGCAGCAAGGACAGGGGGAACACCATATATTTT,CASSKDRGNTIYF
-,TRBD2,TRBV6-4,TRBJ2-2,TGTGCCAGCAGTGTCCTCAGCGGGAGAGGCACCGGGGAGCTGTTTTTT,CASSVLSGRGTGELFF
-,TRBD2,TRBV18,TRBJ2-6,TGTGCCAGCTCACCAATTCCGCTAGCGGGAGTTGGGGCCAACGTCCTGACTTTC,CASSPIPLAGVGANVLTF
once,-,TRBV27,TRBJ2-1,TGTGCCAGCAGTTTAGGTCAGGGGCGATACAATGAGCAGTTCTTC,CASSLGQGRYNEQFF
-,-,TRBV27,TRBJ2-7,TGTGCCAGCAAGTCAAGCCAATGGCGCGGCGAGCAGTACTTC,CASKSSQWRGEQYF
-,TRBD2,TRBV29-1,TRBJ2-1,TGCAGCTCCAAGCGGGAGCCTACCTTCTACAATGAGCAGTTCTTC,CSSKREPTFYNEQFF
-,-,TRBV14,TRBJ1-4,TGTGCCAGCAGCCAAGATGGGGCACACCAAGGGGGAAAACTGTTTTTT,CASSQDGAHQGGKLFF
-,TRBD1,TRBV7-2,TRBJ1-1,TGTGCCAGCAGCTTGAGGTGGCAGGGGGCGAGGGTGAGCACTGAAGCTTTCTTT,CASSLRWQGARVSTEAFF
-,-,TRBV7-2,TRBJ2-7,TGTGCCAGCAGCTTAGGGCCTGCGGGGGCCGCCTACGAGCAGTACTTC,CASSLGPAGAAYEQYF
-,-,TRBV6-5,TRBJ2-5,TGTGCCAGCAGTTACTCCTTAGGGGCGGAGACCCAGTACTTC,CASSYSLGAETQYF
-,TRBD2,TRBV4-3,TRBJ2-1,TGCGCCAGCAGCCAGGGACTAGCGGTATCTAACAATGAGCAGTTCTTC,CASSQGLAVSNNEQFF
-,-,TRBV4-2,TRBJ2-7,TGTGCCAGCAGTGTGGACACCTCCTACGAGCAGTACTTC,CASSVDTSYEQYF
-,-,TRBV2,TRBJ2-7,TGTGCCAGCAGTGAAAGACCGGAGCTTTACGAGCAGTACTTC,CASSERPELYEQYF
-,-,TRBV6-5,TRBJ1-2,TGTGCCAGCAGCGGACTCCGAAACACATATGGCTACACCTTC,CASSGLRNTYGYTF
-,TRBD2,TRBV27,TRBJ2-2,TGTGCCAGCAGCCGCCCTAGCGGGAGCGCCGGGGAGCTGTTTTTT,CASSRPSGSAGELFF
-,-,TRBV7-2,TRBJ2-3,TGTGCCAGCAGCTTGGAAGGGGCCCCCAGTGGTACGCAGTATTTT,CASSLEGAPSGTQYF
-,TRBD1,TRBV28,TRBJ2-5,TGTGCCAGCAGTCGACAGGGGGCGGGTGAGACCCAGTACTTC,CASSRQGAGETQYF